This TCR beta chain emerged from a study of post-analysis software for immune sequencing data. Study details: Multiple sclerosis in the patients followed relapsing-remitting, secondary progressive and progressive-relapsing courses. General study results and limits: With TRBV5-6, TRBV5-1 and TRBV20-1 included, about five TRBV segments were more frequent in patients than in controls. Pronounced co-clustering by F measure was evident among identically batched samples.

CDR3 length equals 15 residues. The V gene's germline CDR1 is DFQATT and CDR2 SNEGSKA (reference sequence). J lost 0 bases, V lost 6 bases, and 11 bases had no gene match. Turning to this clonotype: Its antigen is not known.

Unique-molecular-identifier-tagged TCR beta cDNA libraries were used. About 500,000 cDNA molecules were obtained per 1 to 10 million input T cells. MiXCR, applied by TCRdb to the PCR reads, yields one record per CDR3 protein. The table shows hundreds of thousands of distinct CDR3 sequences, with roughly three fifths occurring only once. The sequenced sample was blood. This receptor was obtained from a girl aged 2 to 9 with multiple sclerosis. The chain employs TRBV20-1 and TRBJ2-7; TRBD1 matches 7 bases. The CDR3 region has the DNA TGCAGTGCATCCCGGCCGGGACAGAGCTCCTACGAGCAGTACTTC. Protein: CSASRPGQSSYEQYF.